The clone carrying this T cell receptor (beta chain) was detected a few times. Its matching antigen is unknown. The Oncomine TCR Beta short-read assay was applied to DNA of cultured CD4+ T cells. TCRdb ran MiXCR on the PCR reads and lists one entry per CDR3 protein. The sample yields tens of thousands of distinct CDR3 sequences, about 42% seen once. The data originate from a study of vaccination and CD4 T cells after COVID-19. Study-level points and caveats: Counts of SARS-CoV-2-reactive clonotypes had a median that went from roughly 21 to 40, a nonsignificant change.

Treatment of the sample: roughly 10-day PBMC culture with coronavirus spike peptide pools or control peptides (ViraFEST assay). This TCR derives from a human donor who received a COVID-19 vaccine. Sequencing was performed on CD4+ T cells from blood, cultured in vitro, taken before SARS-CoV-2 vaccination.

As DNA, the CDR3 is TGTGCCAGCAGCCTACAACGGATCGACCAGTACTTC. Encoded protein: CASSLQRIDQYF. The V gene is TRBV7-6, the J gene TRBJ2-5; D is unresolved. Trimming removed 5 bases at V and 10 bases at J, with 14 bases between. CDR1 and CDR2 (germline): SGHVS, FNYEAQ. The CDR3 loop spans 12 amino acids.